The rows below give T cell receptor beta chains drawn from one sample of a study of blood T cell repertoires in COVID-19. Sequenced by immunoSEQ multiplex PCR; TCRdb stores in-frame clones only, minus some. This table has about 140,000 clones, 84% appearing once. Sequences were obtained from PBMCs or T cells enriched from blood (not recorded which). The receptors derive from a woman aged 45-60 years with acute COVID-19. Both conserved end residues are part of each CDR3. The D gene is left open where the match is weak. Part of the rows lack a size; the others show once, few, many or a class for expanded clones.

V gene	clone size	D gene	J gene	CDR3 DNA	CDR3 protein
TRBV4-2	once	TRBD2	TRBJ2-3	TGTGCCAGCAGCCAAGGCTACGGGAGGGGCACAGATACGCAGTATTTT	CASSQGYGRGTDTQYF
TRBV9	once	NA	TRBJ1-5	TGTGCCAGCAGCGTAGGTGTCGGGAACTATCAGCCCCAGCATTTT	CASSVGVGNYQPQHF
TRBV29-1	once	NA	TRBJ1-2	TGCAGCGTTGAAGAGCAGTCGAAGGGCTACACCTTC	CSVEEQSKGYTF
TRBV6-2/TRBV6-3	NA	NA	TRBJ1-2	TGTGCCAGCAGTTCCAGGGGACAACTCTATGGCTACACCTTC	CASSSRGQLYGYTF
TRBV7-3	NA	TRBD2	TRBJ2-7	TGTGCCAGCAGCTCCCCTGGCGGGAGGGCCGGTGAGCAGTACTTC	CASSSPGGRAGEQYF
TRBV30	NA	TRBD2	TRBJ2-7	TGTGCCTGGAGTGCCGGGGGGGGGCAGTACTTC	CAWSAGGGQYF
TRBV4-1	NA	NA	TRBJ1-1	TGCGCCAGCAGCCAAGACACCACAGGGAACACTGAAGCTTTCTTT	CASSQDTTGNTEAFF
TRBV27	NA	TRBD1	TRBJ1-2	TGTGCCAGCAGTTTATTAACGCCACGACAGGGCATAAACTATGGCTACACCTTC	CASSLLTPRQGINYGYTF
TRBV9	NA	TRBD1	TRBJ1-5	TGTGCCAGCAGCACAGGGGGTGAGTTCCCGCCCCAGCATTTT	CASSTGGEFPPQHF
TRBV19	NA	TRBD1	TRBJ2-7	TGTGCCAGTCGATTAAAAGGGGACAGGGCCTTCTACGAGCAGTACTTC	CASRLKGDRAFYEQYF
TRBV19	NA	TRBD1	TRBJ1-1	TGTGCCAGTAGTCCTACAGGGGCCCCCGGGGAAGCTTTCTTT	CASSPTGAPGEAFF
TRBV6-2/TRBV6-3	NA	TRBD2	TRBJ2-1	TGTGCCAGCAGTCCCCTCCGGGCTAGCGGGAACAATGAGCAGTTCTTC	CASSPLRASGNNEQFF
TRBV7-2	NA	NA	TRBJ1-2	TGTGCCAGCAGCTTAGAAGTGACAGACCGTCGTGGAGGCTACACCTTC	CASSLEVTDRRGGYTF
TRBV7-8	NA	NA	TRBJ1-5	TGTGCCAGCAGCCGAGACAGTAGCAATCAGCCCCAGCATTTT	CASSRDSSNQPQHF
TRBV18	NA	TRBD2	TRBJ2-1	TGTGCCAGCAGTGCGGGAGGGCAATTTTGGGAGCAGTTCTTC	CASSAGGQFWEQFF
TRBV12-3/TRBV12-4	medium-sized	NA	TRBJ2-7	TGTGCCAGCAGTTTAGGTAGCACCTACGAGCAGTACTTC	CASSLGSTYEQYF
TRBV3-1/TRBV3-2	NA	NA	TRBJ2-1	TGTGCCAGCAGCCGTCGGAAGGAGTCCTACAATGAGCAGTTCTTC	CASSRRKESYNEQFF
TRBV7-9	NA	TRBD1	TRBJ2-7	TGTGCCAGCGACTGGACAGGGGGGGTCAATTACGAGCAGTACTTC	CASDWTGGVNYEQYF
TRBV21-1	NA	NA	TRBJ2-7	TGTGCCAGCAGCAAAGGGAAGCGGGAAGGGTCCTACGAGCAGTACTTC	CASSKGKREGSYEQYF
TRBV5-6	NA	TRBD1	TRBJ1-6	TGTGCCAGCAGCCCCGGGACAGGGAACTATGGTTCACCCCTCCACTTT	CASSPGTGNYGSPLHF
TRBV11-3	NA	NA	TRBJ2-7	TGTGCCAGCAGTGTATCCTACGAGCAGTACTTC	CASSVSYEQYF
TRBV7-2	once	NA	TRBJ1-5	TGTGCCAGCAGCTTAGGCAGGAATAATCAGCCCCAGCATTTT	CASSLGRNNQPQHF
TRBV19	NA	NA	TRBJ1-1	TGTGCCAGTAGTATTCGGGGGGCGGCTGAAGCTTTCTTT	CASSIRGAAEAFF
TRBV7-2	NA	TRBD2	TRBJ2-1	TGTGCCAGCAGCTCGATCGGGACTAGAAGAATCTACAATGAGCAGTTCTTC	CASSSIGTRRIYNEQFF
TRBV5-1	NA	NA	TRBJ1-4	TGCGCCAGCAGCCCACCGGGGGGAACAACTAATGAAAAACTGTTTTTT	CASSPPGGTTNEKLFF
TRBV7-3	NA	NA	TRBJ1-2	TGTGCCAGCAGCTTTGGCGGAAACTATGGCTACACCTTC	CASSFGGNYGYTF
TRBV5-8	NA	TRBD2	TRBJ2-1	TGTGCCAGCAGCTTGCCGGGGGGGCCCTCCTACAATGAGCAGTTCTTC	CASSLPGGPSYNEQFF
TRBV15	NA	TRBD1	TRBJ2-7	TGTGCCACCAGCAGAGACCGGGACAGGGGCTACGAGCAGTACTTC	CATSRDRDRGYEQYF
TRBV30	NA	TRBD2	TRBJ2-3	TGTGCCTGGACTAGCGGGAGGGATACGCAGTATTTT	CAWTSGRDTQYF
TRBV10-3	NA	NA	TRBJ1-5	TGTGCCATCAGTGCGACGCCGGGACTTGGCAGCAATCAGCCCCAGCATTTT	CAISATPGLGSNQPQHF
TRBV7-9	NA	NA	TRBJ1-2	TGTGCCAGCAGCTTAACAGAGGGCTATGGCTACACCTTC	CASSLTEGYGYTF
TRBV4-3	NA	TRBD2	TRBJ2-2	TGCGCCAGCAGCCAAGGTTTCGGACTAGCGGGCACCGGGGAGCTGTTTTTT	CASSQGFGLAGTGELFF
TRBV2	once	NA	TRBJ2-7	TGTGCCAGCAGTCAACGGGACACGAACTCCTACGAGCAGTACTTC	CASSQRDTNSYEQYF
TRBV28	few	TRBD2	TRBJ2-1	TGTGCCAGCAGTCCGGGACTTAGCGGGTTTCGCCTCAATGAGCAGTTCTTC	CASSPGLSGFRLNEQFF
TRBV5-4	NA	NA	TRBJ2-1	TGTGCCAGCAGGGGTTTGGGTAGCGGATCCTACAATGAGCAGTTCTTC	CASRGLGSGSYNEQFF
TRBV18	NA	NA	TRBJ2-3	TGTGCCAGCTCAAAGGACGGGCGGGCCGCCGTCACAGATACGCAGTATTTT	CASSKDGRAAVTDTQYF
TRBV20-1	few	NA	TRBJ1-1	TGCAGTGCTAGTAGCAGGGAAACTGAAGCTTTCTTT	CSASSRETEAFF
TRBV30	NA	TRBD2	TRBJ2-1	TGTGCCTGGGACCGGGCGGGAGGGAATGAGCAGTTCTTC	CAWDRAGGNEQFF
TRBV7-9	NA	NA	TRBJ2-5	TGTGCCAGCAGCCTGACCGGGACACCAGGGGAGACCCAGTACTTC	CASSLTGTPGETQYF
TRBV25-1	NA	NA	TRBJ1-2	TGTGCCAGCAGGGGCCCCCTTGGGGGGGGATGGTATAATGGCTACACCTTC	CASRGPLGGGWYNGYTF
TRBV5-1	NA	TRBD2	TRBJ2-1	TGCGCCAGCAGCTTGTCGCGGGAGGGCTACAATGAGCAGTTCTTC	CASSLSREGYNEQFF
TRBV5-1	NA	NA	TRBJ2-7	TGCGCCAGCAGCTCCGGCCGTCCGAGCGTGGAGCAGTACTTC	CASSSGRPSVEQYF